These T cell receptor beta chains were read from a single sample in a study of T cell clones after liver transplantation. The method was immunoSEQ multiplex PCR; TCRdb's version includes in-frame clones alone and lacks a portion of them. In the table there are about 78,000 clones, approximately 80% of which are singletons. This specimen consisted of CD4+ T cells from blood, obtained before liver transplant. The receptors here all came from a human donor who received a liver transplant. Each CDR3 is given with its conserved first and last residue. The D gene is left open where the match is weak. Clone size is not always given. Where it is, it says once, few, many or a class for expanded clones.

NA,TRBV4-3,TRBJ1-4,NA,CASSQDFGEKLFF,TGCGCCAGCAGCCAAGATTTTGGGGAAAAACTGTTTTTT
NA,TRBV11-1,TRBJ2-7,NA,CASSHIRAYF,TGTGCCAGCAGCCACATACGGGCGTACTTC
NA,TRBV5-1,TRBJ2-2,NA,CASSARTADTGELFF,TGCGCCAGCAGCGCCCGGACGGCCGACACCGGGGAGCTGTTTTTT
NA,TRBV29-1,TRBJ1-1,TRBD1,CSVGQMNTEAFF,TGCAGCGTGGGACAGATGAACACTGAAGCTTTCTTT
NA,TRBV7-2,TRBJ2-3,NA,CASSFGPDTQYF,TGTGCCAGCAGCTTCGGCCCAGATACGCAGTATTTT
NA,TRBV5-1,TRBJ1-1,NA,CASSLQQPNTEAFF,TGCGCCAGCAGCTTGCAACAGCCGAACACTGAAGCTTTCTTT
NA,TRBV7-6,TRBJ2-1,TRBD2,CASSLIASGDVSYNEQFF,TGTGCCAGCAGCTTAATCGCTAGCGGGGACGTCTCCTACAATGAGCAGTTCTTC
NA,TRBV27,TRBJ2-7,TRBD2,CASSTTRGSGKVRSYEQYF,TGTGCCAGCAGTACCACCCGGGGTAGCGGGAAGGTCCGCTCCTACGAGCAGTACTTC
NA,TRBV7-9,TRBJ1-2,TRBD1,CASSFGDRSSGYTF,TGTGCCAGCAGCTTCGGGGACAGGTCCTCTGGCTACACCTTC
NA,TRBV6-5,TRBJ2-1,NA,CASSLYGGEQFF,TGTGCCAGCAGCTTATACGGTGGTGAGCAGTTCTTC
NA,TRBV30,TRBJ1-4,NA,CAWSVEGNEKLFF,TGTGCCTGGAGTGTCGAGGGCAATGAAAAACTGTTTTTT
few,TRBV2,TRBJ1-2,NA,CASGSGAGYTF,TGTGCCAGCGGTTCCGGCGCTGGCTACACCTTC
NA,TRBV29-1,TRBJ1-2,NA,CSVEEPGQPYGYTF,TGCAGCGTTGAAGAGCCGGGACAACCCTATGGCTACACCTTC
NA,TRBV28,TRBJ2-7,NA,CASSLMTSEQYF,TGTGCCAGCAGTTTAATGACGAGCGAGCAGTACTTC
NA,TRBV10-3,TRBJ1-2,NA,CAIQGALGYGYTF,TGTGCCATCCAAGGGGCATTGGGCTATGGCTACACCTTC
once,TRBV19,TRBJ2-5,NA,CASTTQGGSGAQYF,TGTGCCAGTACCACGCAGGGGGGGTCGGGGGCCCAGTACTTC
many,TRBV2,TRBJ1-5,NA,CASSIWVYQPQHF,TGTGCCAGCAGTATCTGGGTCTATCAGCCCCAGCATTTT
NA,TRBV29-1,TRBJ2-5,NA,CSVVGLMGSETQYF,TGCAGCGTTGTCGGCCTTATGGGGAGTGAGACCCAGTACTTC
NA,TRBV9,TRBJ2-3,NA,CASSAVHSTDTQYF,TGTGCCAGCAGCGCCGTCCACAGCACAGATACGCAGTATTTT
NA,TRBV19,TRBJ2-1,TRBD2,CASSAPPRASGRMDEQFF,TGTGCCAGTAGTGCGCCCCCCCGGGCTAGCGGGAGGATGGATGAGCAGTTCTTC
NA,TRBV27,TRBJ2-6,TRBD1,CASRVDRVGANVLTF,TGTGCCAGCAGGGTAGACAGGGTCGGGGCCAACGTCCTGACTTTC
NA,TRBV7-2,TRBJ2-2,TRBD2,CASSLGYPIAGGWTGELFF,TGTGCCAGCAGCTTAGGTTACCCCATAGCGGGAGGATGGACCGGGGAGCTGTTTTTT
NA,TRBV10-3,TRBJ1-5,TRBD1,CAISEDRAGDQPQHF,TGTGCCATCAGTGAGGACAGGGCAGGGGATCAGCCCCAGCATTTT
few,TRBV7-9,TRBJ1-1,NA,CASRTAGRGRNTEAFF,TGTGCCAGCCGCACGGCGGGGCGAGGAAGGAACACTGAAGCTTTCTTT
once,TRBV4-3,TRBJ2-1,TRBD2,CASSQGASGRYNEQFF,TGCGCCAGCAGCCAAGGAGCTAGCGGGAGATACAATGAGCAGTTCTTC
NA,TRBV7-3,TRBJ1-1,TRBD1,CASSLGTGGLRTEAFF,TGTGCCAGCAGCTTAGGGACAGGGGGATTACGGACTGAAGCTTTCTTT
NA,TRBV4-1,TRBJ2-1,NA,CASSPQGDFYNEQFF,TGCGCCAGCAGCCCACAAGGGGACTTTTACAATGAGCAGTTCTTC
NA,TRBV7-9,TRBJ1-1,NA,CASSSYTEAFF,TGTGCCAGCAGCTCATACACTGAAGCTTTCTTT
NA,TRBV19,TRBJ1-5,NA,CASSLTGGGTSNQPQHF,TGTGCCAGTAGTCTAACCGGAGGAGGTACAAGCAATCAGCCCCAGCATTTT